A selection of T cell receptor beta chains follows, all from one sample in a study of T cells in Graves' hyperthyroidism and ophthalmopathy. One entry per CDR3 protein, called by TCRdb with MiXCR from the multiplex PCR reads. The sample lists fewer than 550,000 distinct CDR3 sequences; 15% to 17% were seen once. Sequencing input: blood. The receptor source for this set is a young woman with Graves' hyperthyroidism. The CDR3 runs from the conserved cysteine through the conserved F or W. A D gene is named only where the DNA matches it firmly. Clone size is not always given. Where it is, it says once, few, many or a class for expanded clones.

d_call	v_call	clone_size	j_call	cdr3_aa	cdr3_nt
NA	TRBV6-1	few	TRBJ2-2	CASHRRGARSGELFF	TGTGCCAGCCACCGAAGGGGGGCCAGGTCCGGGGAGCTGTTTTTT
TRBD2	TRBV5-1	many	TRBJ2-7	CASSLEGTSGRYEQYF	TGCGCCAGCAGCTTGGAGGGGACTAGCGGGAGGTACGAGCAGTACTTC
TRBD1	TRBV12-3/TRBV12-4	many	TRBJ2-7	CASRGQGAEQYF	TGTGCCAGCAGAGGACAGGGGGCCGAGCAGTACTTC
TRBD1	TRBV27	many	TRBJ1-2	CASSATGGLNYGYTF	TGTGCCAGCAGCGCCACAGGGGGACTTAACTATGGCTACACCTTC
NA	TRBV12-5	NA	TRBJ2-7	CASGAGQKLYEQYF	TGTGCTAGTGGTGCCGGGCAGAAACTCTACGAGCAGTACTTC
TRBD1	TRBV19	few	TRBJ2-2	CASSPAGTGGFSGNTGELFF	TGTGCCAGTAGCCCAGCCGGGACAGGGGGTTTTTCGGGGAACACCGGGGAGCTGTTTTTT
TRBD2	TRBV30	many	TRBJ2-3	CAWSVSGSRADTQYF	TGTGCCTGGAGTGTAAGCGGGAGTCGGGCAGATACGCAGTATTTT
TRBD1	TRBV5-1	few	TRBJ2-6	CASSQGQGLANVLTF	TGCGCCAGCAGCCAGGGACAGGGGCTGGCCAACGTCCTGACTTTC
NA	TRBV11-2	many	TRBJ2-1	CASSSAEGSNEQFF	TGTGCCAGCAGCTCCGCCGAGGGGTCCAATGAGCAGTTCTTC
NA	TRBV7-6	many	TRBJ2-1	CASSLAPRQGGEQFF	TGTGCCAGCAGCTTAGCGCCGCGACAGGGAGGGGAGCAGTTCTTC
NA	TRBV6-4	NA	TRBJ2-1	CASSENSSPTSEQFF	TGTGCCAGCAGTGAGAACAGTTCCCCAACCAGTGAGCAGTTCTTC
NA	TRBV27	many	TRBJ1-4	CASSSSGQFRDEKLFF	TGTGCCAGCAGTTCATCCGGACAATTTAGAGATGAAAAACTGTTTTTT
TRBD1	TRBV7-9	NA	TRBJ1-1	CASSSGQGWTEAFF	TGTGCCAGCAGCTCGGGACAGGGTTGGACTGAAGCTTTCTTT
TRBD1	TRBV20-1	NA	TRBJ2-1	CSLRQGTYNEQFF	TGCAGTCTTAGACAGGGGACATACAATGAGCAGTTCTTC
TRBD1	TRBV30	many	TRBJ2-1	CAWSVRRGREQFF	TGTGCCTGGAGTGTACGAAGGGGGCGCGAGCAGTTCTTC
NA	TRBV30	many	TRBJ1-4	CARHDLYGEKLFF	TGTGCCCGGCACGACCTGTATGGAGAAAAACTGTTTTTT
NA	TRBV6-1	many	TRBJ2-7	CASKVQGGASYEQYF	TGTGCCAGCAAGGTTCAGGGGGGAGCCTCCTACGAGCAGTACTTC
NA	TRBV3-1	many	TRBJ2-7	CASSHQMGEQYF	TGTGCCAGCAGCCATCAGATGGGCGAGCAGTACTTC
TRBD2	TRBV5-8	many	TRBJ2-5	CASSLAASGQLQETQYF	TGTGCCAGCAGCTTGGCGGCTAGCGGTCAACTACAAGAGACCCAGTACTTC
TRBD1	TRBV25-1	NA	TRBJ1-2	CASSRTGGSGGYTF	TGTGCCAGCAGTCGGACAGGGGGCTCGGGGGGCTACACCTTC
TRBD1	TRBV5-4	NA	TRBJ1-2	CASSNSQQGGWVGTF	TGTGCCAGCAGCAACTCGCAACAGGGGGGATGGGTAGGCACCTTC
TRBD2	TRBV2	many	TRBJ2-7	CASSAGTNYEQYF	TGTGCCAGCAGTGCCGGGACTAATTACGAGCAGTACTTC
TRBD2	TRBV3-1	many	TRBJ2-1	CASSLMDLAGAYNEQFF	TGTGCCAGCAGCCTCATGGATCTTGCGGGAGCCTACAATGAGCAGTTCTTC
TRBD2	TRBV7-3	many	TRBJ2-3	CASSSVAGDDTQYF	TGTGCCAGCAGCTCCGTAGCGGGAGACGATACGCAGTATTTT
NA	TRBV3-1	many	TRBJ1-4	CASRGRTGTTNEKLFF	TGTGCCAGCAGGGGCCGAACAGGGACAACTAATGAAAAACTGTTTTTT
NA	TRBV28	NA	TRBJ2-3	CASSRAGARTDTQYF	TGTGCCAGCAGCCGGGCGGGGGCCCGCACAGATACGCAGTATTTT
TRBD1	TRBV20-1	NA	TRBJ2-3	CSARNRDSTRVITDTQYF	TGCAGTGCTAGAAACCGGGACAGCACTCGGGTTATTACAGATACGCAGTATTTT
TRBD1	TRBV5-1	few	TRBJ2-2	CASSPGQDLTGELFF	TGCGCCAGCAGCCCGGGACAGGATCTAACCGGGGAGCTGTTTTTT
TRBD2	TRBV6-1	few	TRBJ2-3	CASTERGGRESTDTQYF	TGTGCCAGCACGGAGCGGGGGGGTAGAGAGAGCACAGATACGCAGTATTTT
TRBD1	TRBV6-6	many	TRBJ2-7	CASSYLDRGGVEQYF	TGTGCCAGCAGTTACTTGGACAGGGGGGGCGTCGAGCAGTACTTC
NA	TRBV7-2	many	TRBJ2-1	CASSARAGYNEQFF	TGTGCCAGCAGCGCCAGGGCGGGGTACAATGAGCAGTTCTTC
TRBD1	TRBV12-3/TRBV12-4	many	TRBJ1-5	CASFDRVKEPQHF	TGTGCCAGCTTTGACAGGGTAAAGGAGCCCCAGCATTTT
NA	TRBV12-3/TRBV12-4	many	TRBJ1-3	CASSSGTLSRFGNTIYF	TGTGCCAGCAGTTCCGGGACCCTCAGCAGGTTTGGAAACACCATATATTTT
TRBD1	TRBV5-5	many	TRBJ2-7	CASSPPGQGTGEQYF	TGTGCCAGCAGCCCCCCAGGACAGGGGACGGGCGAGCAGTACTTC
TRBD2	TRBV20-1	many	TRBJ2-3	CSARVLAGGFTDTQYF	TGCAGTGCTAGAGTCCTAGCGGGAGGTTTCACAGATACGCAGTATTTT